A single sample is the source of the 25 T cell receptor beta chains below, sequenced in a study of yellow fever vaccine responses in identical twins. Each CDR3 protein gets one entry after TCRdb re-called the RT-PCR reads with MiXCR. Found here are approximately 700 distinct CDR3 sequences, about 80% of them singletons; the top ten hold 15% to 20%. The sample was T cells from blood (PBMCs), unsorted or a sorted subset (not recorded which), taken before or after yellow fever vaccination (not recorded which). The receptors were sampled from a female donor who received the yellow fever vaccine.

V usage is TRBV11-1 and J usage is TRBJ1-1; D unresolved. V was shortened by 5 bases and J by 8 bases, with 12 bases between the two germline ends. The CDR3 consists of 12 residues. Germline assignment: CDR1 SGHAT and CDR2 FQDESV (reference sequence). CDR3 protein: CASSPQAFEAFF. The CDR3 DNA is TGTGCCAGCAGCCCTCAGGCCTTCGAAGCTTTCTTT.

CDR3 DNA sequence: TGTGCCAGCAGTGCGGACAGGGGGCTCTCCGGGGAGCTGTTTTTT. The encoded protein is CASSADRGLSGELFF. The rearrangement joins TRBV11-1 to TRBJ2-2; 11 bases fit TRBD1. V lost 6 bases and J lost 6; bases outside the gene matches: 6. Germline V gene lookup returns CDR1 SGHAT and CDR2 FQDESV (reference sequence). There are 15 residues in the CDR3.

The V call is TRBV7-3, the J call TRBJ2-1; D is possibly TRBD2 (6 bases). The CDR3 loop spans 13 amino acids. CDR1 and CDR2 from the germline V gene are SGHTA and FQGTGA. V lost 8 bases, J lost 5 bases, and 13 bases lay in between. CDR3 DNA: TGTGCCAGCTCTAGCGTTACCCACAATGAGCAGTTCTTC. Translating gives CASSSVTHNEQFF.

The V call is TRBV9, the J call TRBJ2-1; 14 bases line up with TRBD2. The J segment lost 10 bases and the V segment lost 3 bases, leaving 3 bases of the junction unmatched. Germline V gene sequence: CDR1 SGDLS, CDR2 YYNGEE. The CDR3 loop spans 14 amino acids. The CDR3 DNA sequence: TGTGCCAGCAGCGGACTAGCGGGGGGGCGGGAGCAGTTCTTC. It is translated as CASSGLAGGREQFF.

The genes are TRBV12-3 or TRBV12-4 and TRBJ2-5; D unclear. The germline V and J ends were trimmed by 6 bases and 9 bases, with 17 bases remaining between them. CDR3 length: 13 amino acids. The CDR3 spells CASSPAKDASQYF. The CDR3 bases are TGTGCCAGCAGCCCCGCAAAAGACGCGTCCCAGTACTTC.

The J gene is TRBJ1-2, the V gene TRBV15; D ambiguous. Germline loops: CDR1 LNHNV, CDR2 YYDKDF (reference sequence). CDR3 length: 15 amino acids. The V end lost 0 bases, the J end lost 4 bases, and 12 bases lay between the germline ends. The CDR3 here is CATSRDLGGSYGYTF. The DNA for the CDR3 is TGTGCCACCAGCAGAGATCTGGGCGGGAGCTATGGCTACACCTTC.

This clonotype was found once. V and J are TRBV10-1 and TRBJ1-1; D might be TRBD1 (6 bases). Trimming pared 4 bases from V and 0 bases from J, leaving 9 bases between. CDR1 and CDR2 (germline): WNHNN, SYGVQD (reference sequence). CDR3 size: 14 residues. CDR3 nucleotide sequence: TGCGCCAGCAGTGTGGACAGCTTGAACACTGAAGCTTTCTTT. This codes for CASSVDSLNTEAFF.

This clonotype came up a few times. The chain joins TRBV4-3 to TRBJ1-5; no definite D call. With 0 bases removed from V and 9 bases from J, the gap between germline ends came to 18 bases. The germline V gene encodes CDR1 LGHNA and CDR2 YSLEER. The CDR3 has 16 amino acids. CDR3 in DNA: TGCGCCAGCAGCCAAGATCTAGAGGTGGGGTTTCTGCCCCAGCATTTT. Translating it yields CASSQDLEVGFLPQHF.

This chain joins TRBV20-1 and TRBJ1-5, with no clear D. The CDR3 runs 14 residues. Germline V lookup: CDR1 DFQATT, CDR2 SNEGSKA (reference sequence). Trimming shortened V by 7 bases and J by 6 bases, and 19 bases separated the two germline ends. For the CDR3, the DNA is TGCAGTGTCACCGACAATGGGGTAGTTCAGCCCCAGCATTTT. It translates to CSVTDNGVVQPQHF.

The V gene is TRBV20-1, the J gene TRBJ2-3, with 11 positions matching TRBD1. The V gene's germline CDR1 is DFQATT and CDR2 SNEGSKA (reference sequence). V was pared by 0 bases and J by 8 bases, with 7 bases of the junction left unmatched. The CDR3 loop spans 15 amino acids. The CDR3 spells CSARDWTGGAGTQYF. CDR3 nucleotide sequence: TGCAGTGCTAGAGACTGGACAGGGGGCGCGGGTACGCAGTATTTT.

This clonotype was seen a single time. The DNA for the CDR3 is TGCGCCAGCAGTGAGTCGTTGGGTCAGCCCCAGCATTTT. It codes for CASSESLGQPQHF. V and J are TRBV10-1 and TRBJ1-5; D gene uncertain. The CDR3 runs 13 residues. V lost 0 bases to trimming and J lost 6 bases, with 6 bases between them. Germline V CDR1 and CDR2: WNHNN, SYGVQD (reference sequence).

The chain joins TRBV4-1 to TRBJ2-7; tentative D call: TRBD1 (7 bases). CDR3 size: 15 residues. Per the germline V gene, CDR1 is MGHRA and CDR2 is YSYEKL. V gave up 0 bases and J gave up 3 bases, with 12 bases separating them. The CDR3: CASSQEDREVYEQYF. Written as DNA, the CDR3 is TGCGCCAGCAGCCAAGAAGACAGGGAGGTCTACGAGCAGTACTTC.

V is TRBV5-1 and J is TRBJ2-7, with 10 bases that match TRBD2. Trimming removed 2 bases from V and 1 base from J; junction bases left unmatched: 3. Germline V gene sequence: CDR1 SGHRS, CDR2 YFSETQ. The length of the CDR3 is 15 residues. As DNA, the CDR3 is TGCGCCAGCAGCTTATCAGCGGGAGGGTCCTACGAGCAGTACTTC. Translation: CASSLSAGGSYEQYF.

A single count supports this clonotype. CDR3 in amino acids: CASSYSISNSPLHF. CDR3 in DNA: TGTGCCAGCAGTTACTCGATTAGCAATTCACCCCTCCACTTT. This chain uses TRBV6-5 with TRBJ1-6; no firm D call. This CDR3 comprises 14 residues. The ends were cut back, 0 bases at V and 7 bases at J, with 7 bases in the middle. Germline V CDR1 and CDR2: MNHEY, SVGAGI.

Regarding this clonotype: Its ends do not fully match the called genes, so a read error is possible. The chain combines TRBV7-7 with TRBJ2-7; tentative D call: TRBD1 (6 bases). Germline assignment: CDR1 SSHAT and CDR2 FNYEAQ (reference sequence). This CDR3 contains 13 residues. CDR3 DNA: TGTGCTAGCAGCTTAGCAGGGGCCTACGAGCAGTACTTC. Protein sequence: CASSLAGAYEQYF.

The chain combines TRBV5-2 with TRBJ2-3. TRBV5-2 corresponds to a pseudogene. The CDR3 contains 14 residues. The CDR3 DNA reads as TGTGCCAGCAACTTCCTCGGAGCCACAGATACGCAGTATTTT. Protein sequence: CASNFLGATDTQYF.

The chain is built from TRBV4-1 and TRBJ1-1, with 8 bases aligning to TRBD1. Trimming removed 3 bases from V and 4 bases from J; junction bases left unmatched: 1. The V gene's germline CDR1 is MGHRA and CDR2 YSYEKL. CDR3 size: 13 residues. As DNA, the CDR3 is TGCGCCAGCAGCCATACAGGGGGCACTGAAGCTTTCTTT. Protein sequence: CASSHTGGTEAFF.

V and J are TRBV11-1 and TRBJ1-1; D ambiguous. Germline CDR1 reads SGHAT; CDR2 reads FQDESV (reference sequence). This CDR3 has 14 amino acids. The V and J ends lost 1 base and 0 bases respectively, with 6 bases between them. The CDR3 DNA reads as TGTGCCAGCAGCTTAGTGCGGGTGAACACTGAAGCTTTCTTT. This gives the protein CASSLVRVNTEAFF.

The chain employs TRBV7-6 and TRBJ2-4, with 9 bases lining up with TRBD1. The V and J ends lost 2 bases and 4 bases, in that order; junction bases with no gene match: 9. The CDR3 is 17 amino acids. Germline V gene lookup returns CDR1 SGHVS and CDR2 FNYEAQ. CDR3 protein: CASSLWGTGTGKNIQYF. The DNA of the CDR3 is TGTGCCAGCAGCTTATGGGGGACAGGGACGGGTAAAAACATTCAGTACTTC.

CDR3 nucleotide sequence: TGCGCCAGCGGGGACGGAGGTAACTATGGCTACACCTTC. This encodes CASGDGGNYGYTF. This chain joins TRBV10-1 and TRBJ1-2; a possible D gene is TRBD1 (5 bases). The CDR3 is 13 amino acids. V was cut by 8 bases and J by 1 base, with 11 bases left in between. Germline assignment: CDR1 WNHNN and CDR2 SYGVQD (reference sequence).

The rearrangement links TRBV10-3 to TRBJ2-1, with no clear D. V was shortened by 6 bases and J by 4 bases, with 13 bases between the two germline ends. Germline V CDR1 and CDR2: ENHRY, SYGVKD. This CDR3 comprises 14 residues. For the CDR3, the DNA is TGTGCCATCAGCGAGACTGAGGATTACAATGAGCAGTTCTTC. Its translation: CAISETEDYNEQFF.

The chain has TRBV12-3 or TRBV12-4 and TRBJ1-5; possibly TRBD1 for D (6 bases). V lost 6 bases, J lost 3 bases, and 12 bases lay in between. The CDR3 consists of 14 residues. CDR3 in amino acids: CASSPTGFNQPQHF. As DNA, the CDR3 is TGTGCCAGCAGCCCAACAGGGTTCAATCAGCCCCAGCATTTT.

The chain recombines TRBV11-2 with TRBJ2-2, with D uncertain. The CDR3 consists of 14 residues. Germline lookup yields CDR1 SGHAT and CDR2 FQNNGV. Trimming shortened V by 1 base and J by 0 bases, and 3 bases separated the two germline ends. As DNA, the CDR3 is TGTGCCAGCAGCTTAGTTACGAACACCGGGGAGCTGTTTTTT. This translates into CASSLVTNTGELFF.

The chain uses TRBV10-1 and TRBJ2-1; 9 bases map to TRBD2. V lost 3 bases, J lost 5 bases, and 8 bases stayed unmatched. The germline V gene has CDR1 WNHNN and CDR2 SYGVQD (reference sequence). The CDR3 spans 16 residues. CDR3 sequence reads: CASSDHVRLADNEQFF. The CDR3, as DNA: TGCGCCAGCAGTGATCACGTAAGACTAGCGGACAATGAGCAGTTCTTC.

The V call is TRBV6-2 or TRBV6-3, the J call TRBJ1-6; 7 nucleotides agree with TRBD1. From germline, CDR1 is MNHEY and CDR2 SVGEGT. Losses at the gene ends were 0 bases for V and 9 bases for J; bases not matched to a gene: 5. The CDR3 has 15 amino acids. The CDR3 sequence is CASSYSATGSSPLHF. The DNA of the CDR3 is TGTGCCAGCAGTTACTCTGCGACAGGGAGTTCACCCCTCCACTTT.